These 22 T cell receptor beta chains were sequenced from one sample in a study of CD8 T cells in ankylosing spondylitis. Each CDR3 protein gets one entry after TCRdb re-called the 5' RACE reads with MiXCR. The sample consists of 340,000 or so distinct CDR3 sequences, roughly 14% of them appearing once. Sequencing input: blood, either unsorted or a sorted T cell fraction (not recorded which). The source of these receptors is a male donor with ankylosing spondylitis or in good health (not recorded which).

There are a few counts of this clonotype. This sequence joins TRBV3-1 and TRBJ2-7; 8 bases are shared with TRBD1. V lost 3 bases to trimming and J lost 3 bases; unmatched junction nucleotides: 4. The germline gives CDR1 LGHDT, CDR2 YNNKEL (reference sequence). CDR3 length equals 14 residues. CDR3 amino acids: CASSQKGQGYEQYF. CDR3 in DNA: TGTGCCAGCAGCCAGAAAGGACAGGGCTACGAGCAGTACTTC.

This clonotype was detected ten times or more. The chain joins TRBV10-3 to TRBJ1-5; D gene unclear. V lost 4 bases to trimming and J lost 0 bases, with 10 bases between them. The length of the CDR3 is 15 residues. CDR1 and CDR2 (germline): ENHRY, SYGVKD. The CDR3 protein is CAISGDPYSNQPQHF. In DNA, the CDR3 is TGTGCCATCAGTGGAGACCCGTATAGCAATCAGCCCCAGCATTTT.

Many counts were recorded for this clonotype. This sequence joins TRBV12-3 or TRBV12-4 and TRBJ2-7; maybe TRBD1 (5 bases). This CDR3 spans 16 amino acids. Trimming took 6 bases from V and 2 from J, leaving 20 bases between them. CDR3 loop: CASSSRSLTEPYEQYF. The CDR3 nucleotides are TGTGCCAGCAGCTCAAGGTCCCTGACAGAGCCCTACGAGCAGTACTTC.

The chain uses TRBV30 and TRBJ2-7, with 7 bases that match TRBD1. Losses at the gene ends were 7 bases for V and 0 bases for J; bases not matched to a gene: 9. Germline V gene lookup returns CDR1 GTSNPN and CDR2 SVGIG (reference sequence). The CDR3 totals 14 residues. The CDR3, as DNA: TGTGCCTCTACAGGGGCACAGAGCTCCTACGAGCAGTACTTC. Its translation: CASTGAQSSYEQYF.

This clonotype has a count of ten or more. The chain employs TRBV3-1 and TRBJ2-1; tentatively, D is TRBD2 (5 bases). CDR1 is LGHDT and CDR2 is YNNKEL in the germline V gene (reference sequence). The CDR3 sequence is 14 residues long. V gave up 1 base and J gave up 12 bases, with 16 bases separating them. The CDR3 region has the DNA TGTGCCAGCAGCCAAGGGGCTAGCAGGATACGGCAGTTCTTC. Translated: CASSQGASRIRQFF.

This clonotype was counted a few times. This rearrangement joins TRBV15 to TRBJ1-3; possible D gene TRBD1, 5 bases. CDR3 length: 18 residues. V was pared by 8 bases and J by 0 bases, with 23 bases between. The germline V gene encodes CDR1 LNHNV and CDR2 YYDKDF (reference sequence). CDR3 loop: CATRAVGEIGFSGNTIYF. The CDR3 DNA is TGTGCCACCCGGGCCGTGGGGGAAATCGGTTTCTCTGGAAACACCATATATTTT.

There are a few counts of this clonotype. The CDR3 loop is CASSEPGLLIHEQFF. The CDR3 DNA reads as TGTGCCAGCAGTGAACCGGGACTTCTAATCCATGAGCAGTTCTTC. The rearrangement links TRBV6-1 to TRBJ2-1; TRBD2 is a possible D gene (6 bases). The germline V and J ends were trimmed by 2 bases and 8 bases, with 16 bases remaining between them. The CDR3 totals 15 residues. Germline loops: CDR1 MNHNS, CDR2 SASEGT.

The rearrangement joins TRBV30 to TRBJ2-3; 7 bases agree with TRBD1. CDR3 length: 14 amino acids. J gave up 2 bases and V 3 bases, and 5 bases lay outside the gene matches. CDR1 GTSNPN and CDR2 SVGIG come from the germline V gene (reference sequence). The CDR3 bases are TGTGCCTGGAGGTCGACAGGGACCACAGATACGCAGTATTTT. It encodes CAWRSTGTTDTQYF.

This clonotype was recorded a few times. The chain combines TRBV5-1 with TRBJ2-7, with 10 bases aligning to TRBD2. CDR1 is SGHRS, CDR2 YFSETQ, per germline. The junction had 8 bases not matched to a gene; V was cut back by 3 bases and J by 5 bases. This CDR3 has 15 residues. Here the CDR3 reads CASSWSGRDQNEQYF. CDR3 nucleotides: TGCGCCAGCAGCTGGAGCGGGAGGGATCAGAACGAGCAGTACTTC.

This clonotype was found a few times. This chain joins TRBV20-1 and TRBJ2-7, with D possibly TRBD2 on 5 matching bases. Trimming pared 1 base from V and 1 base from J, leaving 11 bases between. The CDR3 spans 14 residues. CDR1 and CDR2 from the germline V gene are DFQATT and SNEGSKA (reference sequence). In nucleotides, the CDR3 is TGCAGTGCTAGAGCAGACGGGAAGTCCTACGAGCAGTACTTC. It is translated as CSARADGKSYEQYF.

This clonotype has only a few counts. CDR3 residues: CASSFLSGDEQYF. The CDR3 bases are TGCGCCAGCAGCTTCCTATCAGGCGACGAGCAGTACTTC. The rearrangement uses TRBV5-1 and TRBJ2-7; D gene unclear. The CDR3 has 13 amino acids. Trimming took 2 bases from V and 5 from J, leaving 11 bases between them. Per germline, CDR1 SGHRS and CDR2 YFSETQ.

This clonotype has a handful of counts. The chain has TRBV5-1 and TRBJ2-1; 11 bases agree with TRBD2. The CDR3 is 16 amino acids. Per germline, CDR1 SGHRS and CDR2 YFSETQ. With V trimmed by 2 bases and J by 6 bases, 7 bases remained unmatched. CDR3 residues: CASSLDPGTSGNEQFF. The CDR3 DNA sequence: TGCGCCAGCAGCTTAGACCCCGGGACTAGCGGCAATGAGCAGTTCTTC.

At least ten counts were recorded for this clonotype. This chain uses TRBV12-3 or TRBV12-4 with TRBJ2-7, with 12 nucleotides matching TRBD2. CDR3 length: 15 residues. Trimming took 5 bases from V and 2 from J; bases not matched to a gene: 4. As DNA, the CDR3 is TGTGCCAGCAGTCTAGGACTAGCGGGGACCTACGAGCAGTACTTC. It codes for CASSLGLAGTYEQYF.

This clonotype was counted at least ten times. The chain links TRBV5-1 to TRBJ2-3; 14 nucleotides agree with TRBD2. J was trimmed by 3 bases and V by 0 bases; bases with no gene match: 0. The germline V gene has CDR1 SGHRS and CDR2 YFSETQ. The CDR3 runs to 16 residues. The CDR3 loop is CASSLGTSGRTDTQYF. In DNA, the CDR3 is TGCGCCAGCAGCTTGGGGACTAGCGGGAGGACAGATACGCAGTATTTT.

The chain couples TRBV6-1 to TRBJ1-4; tentative D call: TRBD1 (6 bases). Per germline, CDR1 MNHNS and CDR2 SASEGT. The CDR3 sequence is 15 residues long. With 7 bases removed from V and 5 bases from J, the gap between germline ends came to 17 bases. The CDR3 sequence is CASTNTGKGNEKLFF. In DNA form, the CDR3 reads TGTGCCAGCACCAATACAGGGAAGGGAAATGAAAAACTGTTTTTT.

The genes are TRBV2 and TRBJ1-2; a weak D match, TRBD1 (5 bases). The V gene's germline CDR1 is SNHLY and CDR2 FYNNEI. V was cut by 6 bases and J by 8 bases, with 13 bases left in between. The CDR3 sequence is 12 residues long. This CDR3 is CASSGRGGGYTF. The DNA for the CDR3 is TGTGCCAGCAGCGGAAGGGGTGGGGGCTACACCTTC.

This clonotype was seen a handful of times. The chain employs TRBV5-1 and TRBJ2-3; 12 nucleotides agree with TRBD2. The length of the CDR3 is 17 residues. V dropped 0 bases and J dropped 2; count of bases not matched to a gene: 4. Germline-derived CDR1 and CDR2 are SGHRS and YFSETQ. CDR3 nucleotides: TGCGCCAGCAGCTTGGCCGGACTAGCGGGGAACACAGATACGCAGTATTTT. This sequence encodes CASSLAGLAGNTDTQYF.

This clonotype was recorded a few times. The V and J genes are TRBV20-1 and TRBJ1-5; no clear D gene. Per the germline V gene, CDR1 is DFQATT and CDR2 is SNEGSKA (reference sequence). The CDR3 extends over 13 amino acids. V was pared by 5 bases and J by 3 bases, with 11 bases between. CDR3 nucleotides: TGCAGTGCTCCGGACGGCGTCAATCAGCCCCAGCATTTT. The encoded protein is CSAPDGVNQPQHF.

This clonotype was seen more than once but under ten times. This rearrangement joins TRBV20-1 to TRBJ2-2; 7 nucleotides match TRBD2. J gave up 4 bases and V 2 bases, and 4 bases lay outside the gene matches. This CDR3 has 14 residues. Looked up from germline, CDR1 is DFQATT and CDR2 is SNEGSKA (reference sequence). The CDR3 reads CSARKGEGTGELFF. The CDR3 bases are TGCAGTGCTAGAAAAGGGGAGGGCACCGGGGAGCTGTTTTTT.

The chain joins TRBV5-1 to TRBJ2-6, with D hard to call. Between the trimmed V and J ends, which lost 5 bases and 0 bases, there was a span of 9 bases. The CDR3 spans 15 residues. The germline V gene encodes CDR1 SGHRS and CDR2 YFSETQ. The CDR3 region is CASRRTGSGANVLTF. The CDR3 nucleotides are TGCGCCAGCAGAAGGACCGGCTCTGGGGCCAACGTCCTGACTTTC.

In DNA, the CDR3 is TGTGCCAGCAGTTTAGATAGGAGGACTAGCGGGCCAGATACGCAGTATTTT. It translates to CASSLDRRTSGPDTQYF. The V and J genes are TRBV12-3 or TRBV12-4 and TRBJ2-3; 11 positions agree with TRBD2. Germline trimming cut 1 base from V and 4 bases from J; bases unmatched to any gene: 7. This CDR3 spans 17 amino acids.

This clonotype was observed at least ten times. The J gene is TRBJ2-7, the V gene TRBV3-1; D ambiguous. The germline V and J ends were trimmed by 2 bases and 3 bases, with 8 bases remaining between them. The germline gives CDR1 LGHDT, CDR2 YNNKEL (reference sequence). The CDR3 covers 13 residues. The CDR3 protein is CASSQLGRYEQYF. Here the CDR3 DNA reads TGTGCCAGCAGCCAATTGGGCCGCTACGAGCAGTACTTC.